This TCR beta chain was sequenced during a study of regulatory T cells in long-lasting Graves disease. The TCR beta library used iRepertoire HTBI primers with Arm-PCR amplification of CDR3. TCRdb used MiXCR to reprocess the multiplex PCR reads, holding one entry per CDR3 protein. The top ten clones hold 12% of a sample with 530,000 or so distinct CDR3 sequences, approximately 16% of them seen once. Time point described: newly diagnosed GD, antithyroid drugs for less than 3 months. The TCR library was made from RNA that had been extracted from PBMCs in TRIzol. This clonotype was observed at least ten times. J lost 2 bases, V lost 6 bases, and 9 bases had no gene match. Germline CDR1 DFQATT, CDR2 SNEGSKA (reference sequence). This CDR3 region has 14 residues. These data were likewise used in another study, on T cells in Graves' hyperthyroidism and ophthalmopathy.

Material: peripheral blood mononuclear cells (PBMCs), obtained at new diagnosis, from a patient treated with antithyroid drugs. This sequence was found in a man between 18 and 29 years old with Graves disease. The V call is TRBV20-1, the J call TRBJ2-7; 8 bases are a match to TRBD2. The CDR3 region is CSAEMGLGAYEQYF. DNA for the CDR3: TGCAGTGCAGAGATGGGACTAGGGGCCTACGAGCAGTACTTC.